Below are 9 T cell receptor beta chains sequenced from a single sample in a study of blood T cell repertoires in COVID-19 (dated by TCRdb to 2019 to 2021). To prepare the library, the immunoSEQ multiplex PCR assay was applied. Imported from immuneACCESS, the table was reduced by TCRdb to in-frame sequences with V and J called. These copies leave out some clones; in studies compared against another copy, an unresolved V gene accounts for under half, and the cause of the remainder is not known. The sample includes a few hundred thousand clones, with about 89% observed a single time. The ten largest make up roughly 6.7% of the sample. The specimen sequenced was peripheral blood. The receptors shown here come from a man between 18 and 29 years old who had recovered from COVID-19.

J is TRBJ1-4 and V is TRBV28; no firm D call. Trimming took off 6 bases at V and 6 bases at J, with 8 bases between the two ends. CDR1 is MDHEN and CDR2 is SYDVKM in the germline V gene. The CDR3 runs 12 residues. The CDR3 region is CASSSSDEKLFF. The CDR3 DNA is TGTGCCAGCAGCTCCTCGGATGAAAAACTGTTTTTT.

This chain links TRBV2 with TRBJ1-1; D possibly corresponds to TRBD1 (5 bases). The V end was cut by 5 bases, the J end by 0 bases, with 7 bases between. CDR3 size: 13 residues. From germline, CDR1 is SNHLY and CDR2 FYNNEI. CDR3 bases: TGTGCCAGCAGTAAGGGGCTGAACACTGAAGCTTTCTTT. It translates to CASSKGLNTEAFF.

The chain carries TRBV24-1 and TRBJ2-2; D is perhaps TRBD2 (6 bases). The CDR3 consists of 16 residues. Deletions cut 4 bases from V and 1 base from J, with 12 bases between. Germline V gives CDR1 KGHDR, CDR2 SFDVKD. CDR3 region: CATSDGSRQNTGELFF. DNA for the CDR3: TGTGCCACCAGTGACGGGAGCAGGCAGAACACCGGGGAGCTGTTTTTT.

This chain links TRBV10-3 with TRBJ2-7; TRBD2 is a possible D gene (7 bases). The ends were cut back, 6 bases at V and 7 bases at J, with 13 bases in the middle. Looked up from germline, CDR1 is ENHRY and CDR2 is SYGVKD. The CDR3 consists of 12 residues. In nucleotides, the CDR3 is TGTGCCATCAGCGGGGGGCGTCGTGAGCAGTACTTC. Amino acids: CAISGGRREQYF.

The chain links TRBV7-9 to TRBJ2-3; no clear D. V shed 5 bases and J shed 4 bases, with 7 bases lying between them. This CDR3 comprises 12 residues. Looked up from germline, CDR1 is SEHNR and CDR2 is FQNEAQ (reference sequence). For the CDR3, the DNA is TGTGCCAGCAGCCCCTCCGCAGATACGCAGTATTTT. It codes for CASSPSADTQYF.

The V gene is TRBV7-2, the J gene TRBJ2-3; D is possibly TRBD1 (6 bases). V lost 4 bases and J 3 bases, leaving 26 bases between the germline ends. Germline V lookup: CDR1 SGHTA, CDR2 FQGNSA. This CDR3 is 19 amino acids long. In nucleotides, the CDR3 is TGTGCCAGCAGCTACCCAAACAAGGCCGGGACAACTTGGACAGATACGCAGTATTTT. Residues: CASSYPNKAGTTWTDTQYF.

The gene calls are TRBV25-1 and TRBJ2-5; tentative D call: TRBD1 (6 bases). The V end lost 8 bases, the J end lost 7 bases, and 20 bases lay between the germline ends. The CDR3 is 14 residues long. Germline V CDR1 and CDR2: MGHDK, SYGVNS. CDR3 DNA: TGTGCCAGCTCGGGTACAGGGATGTTAGGGACCCAGTACTTC. It translates to CASSGTGMLGTQYF.

The V call is TRBV27, the J call TRBJ2-5; D is uncertain. Germline CDR1 reads MNHEY; CDR2 reads SMNVEV (reference sequence). This CDR3 contains 16 residues. V shed 5 bases and J shed 0 bases, with 16 bases lying between them. The CDR3 sequence is CASSPVSWADQETQYF. The CDR3 nucleotides read TGTGCCAGCAGTCCCGTCAGTTGGGCAGACCAAGAGACCCAGTACTTC.

The rearrangement links TRBV28 to TRBJ2-7, with 9 bases identical to TRBD1. V lost 3 bases to trimming and J lost 7 bases; unmatched junction nucleotides: 13. CDR1 and CDR2 (germline): MDHEN, SYDVKM. The CDR3 spans 16 residues. The CDR3 region has the DNA TGTGCCAGCAGTTTTTCCGGACAGGGGTTATTCGGGGAGCAGTACTTC. Protein: CASSFSGQGLFGEQYF.